This record covers a single T cell receptor (beta chain). Antigen unknown. The junction does not match germline at one end; this may be a read error. 13 Jbeta primers and 60 Vbeta primers were used for the PCR. Clones were read by immunoSEQ multiplex PCR, and TCRdb kept only the in-frame ones, dropping some. The table includes 100,000 to 150,000 clones, roughly 82% detected once. This specimen comes from a study of cytomegalovirus exposure and HLA in healthy donors. General observations from the study: Cytomegalovirus status was reportedly diagnosed by the classifier with high specificity and sensitivity. Among TCR sequences, most were rare, though some public TCRs appeared in many donors. Several V segments, TRBV6-2 and TRBV6-3 among them, could not be told apart and were dropped. The listing of 150 to 200 TCR beta chains classed them as cytomegalovirus-associated.

The germline V gene has CDR1 SEHNR and CDR2 FQNEAQ (reference sequence). The CDR3 sequence is 17 residues long. This chain joins TRBV7-9 and TRBJ2-7; TRBD1 matches at 7 bases. The receptor was isolated from a male donor in good health and CMV-seropositive. The sequencing input was PBMCs. The CDR3 region is CSSSPPGAAGGAYEQYF. In nucleotides, the CDR3 is TGTTCCAGCAGCCCTCCCGGGGCGGCAGGGGGTGCCTACGAGCAGTACTTC.